This paragraph covers one T cell receptor beta chain sequence. What this receptor recognizes is not known. Base qualities are not recorded, but no much larger clone differs from it by a single base. TCRbeta CDR3 regions were amplified from genomic DNA using the immunoSEQ Assay, a bias-controlled multiplex PCR. On the authors' methods: Within the assay, amplification of reference gene primers was used to estimate how many nucleated cells each sample contained. To quantify the absolute abundance of each unique TCRbeta CDR3 rearrangement, sequence reads were collapsed and filtered. For each sample, productive Simpson clonality was calculated as the square root of Simpson's diversity index over productive rearrangements. TCRdb limited this immuneACCESS table to in-frame rearrangements with V and J called. A share of clones is missing; checked studies link under half to unresolved V genes, and the rest is unexplained. The DNA was the basis for D and trimming; V, J and clone size are from that table. In all, the sample holds almost 70,000 clones, and 75% to 90% of those were seen once. The top ten hold about 5% of the sample.

V and J are trimmed by 2 bases and 7 bases, and the gene matches miss 4 bases of the junction. The CDR3 contains 16 residues, cysteine and phenylalanine counted. Here the CDR3 DNA is all that survives: 48 bases in frame from base 1. The germline V gene supplies CDR1 MGHRA and CDR2 YSYEKL. Collaborating institutions collected whole blood in K2EDTA tubes following their own protocols. For TCRbeta analysis, collaborators shipped samples as frozen whole blood, isolated PBMCs, or DNA extracted from either of those sample types. This entry is derived from a study of blood T cell repertoires in COVID-19 (dated by TCRdb to 2018 to 2021). Background for the entire study: Collaborator samples came from the United States, Italy and Spain and covered acute and convalescent phases of COVID-19. The material from the prospective study consisted of cDNA or gDNA derived from T cells, B-cell-depleted T cells, or PBMCs. Subjects who had been exposed to COVID-19, were actively infected with it, or had recovered from it provided the deeply sampled blood TCRbeta repertoires that made up the dataset. The repertoires were released in a freely available public database meant as a resource for research on the immune response to SARS-CoV-2. Samples were obtained from the ongoing ImmuneRACE study (first 160 participants) and from 1,254 subjects provided by 6 global collaborators. A de-identified subject ID, COVID-19 status, age in years and sex were almost always included in the sample metadata. Where HLA class I and class II types were available, the types were taken from metadata supplied by the sample provider, not from assay-based typing. On the study overall, not on this receptor specifically: The amount of clinical and demographic metadata varied by source and participant and was provided uncurated.

The chain employs TRBV4-1 and TRBJ2-1; 14 middle bases align to TRBD2. This sequence was found in a woman in her forties or fifties with active COVID-19. Sequenced material: peripheral blood. The nucleotide sequence reads as follows: TGCGCCAGCAGCCAACCGGGACTAGCGGGAGTAAATGAGCAGTTCTTC. The translation is CASSQPGLAGVNEQFF.